This T cell receptor beta chain is drawn from a study of blood T cell repertoires in COVID-19. Germline lookup yields CDR1 MNHEY and CDR2 SVGEGT. The length of the CDR3 is 17 residues. J lost 7 bases, V lost 2 bases, and 10 bases had no gene match. Methods used by the authors: For nucleated cells, counts were estimated from reference gene primer amplification. Here immunoSEQ multiplex PCR was the method, and the copy in TCRdb shows in-frame clones only, minus some. The V and J calls and clone size are taken from that table; D and trimming were inferred from the DNA. The sample lists about 210,000 clones; about four fifths were seen once. This clone was seen only a few times.

The chain is built from TRBV6-2 or TRBV6-3 and TRBJ1-5; 11 bases agree with TRBD1. The sample was PBMCs or T cells enriched from blood (not recorded which). The sequence was obtained from a woman in her fifties or sixties with acute COVID-19. The CDR3 spells CASSYPTGTGGVQPQHF. The CDR3 region has the DNA TGTGCCAGCAGTTACCCCACCGGGACAGGGGGGGTACAGCCCCAGCATTTT.